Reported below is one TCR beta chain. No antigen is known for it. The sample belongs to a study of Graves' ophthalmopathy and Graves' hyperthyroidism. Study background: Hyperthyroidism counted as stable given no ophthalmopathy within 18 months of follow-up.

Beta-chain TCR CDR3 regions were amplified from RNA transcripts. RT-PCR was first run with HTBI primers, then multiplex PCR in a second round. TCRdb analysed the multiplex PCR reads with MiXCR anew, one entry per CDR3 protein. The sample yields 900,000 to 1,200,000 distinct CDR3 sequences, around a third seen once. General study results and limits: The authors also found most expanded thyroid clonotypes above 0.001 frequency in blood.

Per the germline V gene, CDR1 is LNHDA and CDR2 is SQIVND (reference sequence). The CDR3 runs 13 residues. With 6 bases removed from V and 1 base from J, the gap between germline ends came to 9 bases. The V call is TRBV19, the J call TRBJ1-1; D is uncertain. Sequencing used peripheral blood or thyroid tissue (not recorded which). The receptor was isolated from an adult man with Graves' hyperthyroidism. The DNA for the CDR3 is TGTGCCAGTAGAAGTACGGCGAACACTGAAGCTTTCTTT. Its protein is CASRSTANTEAFF.